This T cell receptor beta chain was sequenced in a study of beta chain features in type 1 diabetes. Since all of the isolated RNA was reverse transcribed, expressed TCRB transcripts were what got sequenced. Some clones are missing from TCRdb's copy, which holds only in-frame ones; the method was immunoSEQ multiplex PCR. Of about 360,000 clones detected, about 12% appear once; the ten largest clones hold 0.017%. In regard to this clone: Its antigen is not known.

Findings and limits, study-wide: A moderate, significant TCRB CDR3 shortening appeared in type 1 diabetes across four CD4+ subsets.

CDR3 length equals 14 residues. The germline CDR1 and CDR2 sequences are MDHEN and SYDVKM. V was trimmed by 5 bases and J by 7 bases, leaving 17 bases between them. The authors sorted CD4+ naive, central memory, regulatory and stem cell-like memory cells via CD45RO/CCR7/CD25/CD127/CD95/CD27. Input material: naive CD4+ T cells from blood. This receptor was taken from a man aged 18 to 30 in good health. The V and J genes are TRBV28 and TRBJ1-2, with a possible D match to TRBD1 (5 bases). The DNA of the CDR3 is TGTGCCAGCAGTGCCGTCGGGACTAGAGCTGGCTACACCTTC. Its protein product is CASSAVGTRAGYTF.